This TCR beta chain derives from a study of blood T cell repertoires in COVID-19. Study details: The United States, Italy and Spain supplied acute and convalescent COVID-19 samples. Sources were T cells, B-cell-depleted T cells, or PBMCs; the material itself was cDNA or gDNA.

Enrollment of patients from Seattle took place during active infection, with longitudinal follow-up. The authors' processing: Estimates of nucleated cell counts were drawn from the amplification of reference gene primers. Repertoires were generated with immunoSEQ multiplex PCR, while TCRdb's copy carries only in-frame clones and drops some. V, J and clone size reflect that table, while D and trimming were determined from the DNA. The sample contains about 52,000 clones, over 75% of which appear only once. This CDR3 is built from 14 residues. V shed 0 bases and J shed 5 bases, with 7 bases lying between them. In germline, CDR1 is MNHNY, CDR2 SVGAGI (reference sequence).

Material for sequencing was peripheral blood. The rearrangement links TRBV6-6 to TRBJ2-2; possibly TRBD2 for D (6 bases). This sequence was found in a woman aged 80 or over with COVID-19, enrolled during active disease. The CDR3, as DNA: TGTGCCAGCAGTTACTCCCGGGGGACCGGGGAGCTGTTTTTT. Amino acids: CASSYSRGTGELFF.